A selection of T cell receptor beta chains follows, all from one sample in a study of blood T cells in healthy people across ages. TCRdb called the 5' RACE reads again in MiXCR, with one record for every CDR3 protein. Here the sample spans 850,000 to 1,000,000 distinct CDR3 sequences, roughly 48% being singletons. Sequencing was carried out using blood. The receptors originated from a man aged 25-45 years in good health. CDR3s include the opening cysteine and the closing phenylalanine or tryptophan. Fields, in order: CDR3 length, D gene, J gene, V gene, clone size, CDR3 DNA, CDR3 protein. The D gene is left open where the match is weak. Expanded clones are given a class, and other clones once, few, many or no size at all.

15 | NA | TRBJ1-4 | TRBV5-6 | many | TGTGCCAGCAGCTTGGTGGGAGGCTACAATGAAAAACTGTTTTTT | CASSLVGGYNEKLFF
15 | NA | TRBJ1-4 | TRBV12-3/TRBV12-4 | NA | TGTGCCAGCAGTTCCCGGGACACGACTAATGAAAAACTGTTTTTT | CASSSRDTTNEKLFF
13 | NA | TRBJ2-5 | TRBV3-1 | many | TGTGCCAGCTGCGAGACGAACCAAGAGACCCAGTACTTC | CASCETNQETQYF
13 | NA | TRBJ2-5 | TRBV20-1 | few | TGCAGTGCTAGAGGGGATATTCAAGAGACCCAGTACTTC | CSARGDIQETQYF
14 | NA | TRBJ2-4 | TRBV20-1 | NA | TGCAGTGCTAGCCACGTTGGGACCAAAAACATTCAGTACTTC | CSASHVGTKNIQYF
16 | NA | TRBJ1-5 | TRBV6-2/TRBV6-3 | many | TGTGCCAGCAGTTACTTCAGGGGCGATAGCAATCAGCCCCAGCATTTT | CASSYFRGDSNQPQHF
12 | TRBD1 | TRBJ1-1 | TRBV7-9 | many | TGTGCCAGCAGTATAGGGACAGGTGAAGCTTTCTTT | CASSIGTGEAFF
14 | NA | TRBJ2-7 | TRBV4-2 | few | TGTGCCAGCAGCCAAGCCAGGAACAACTACGAGCAGTACTTC | CASSQARNNYEQYF
19 | TRBD2 | TRBJ2-1 | TRBV6-2/TRBV6-3 | few | TGTGCCAGCAGTTACGATACTAGCGGGGGGGTAGCCTCCTACAATGAGCAGTTCTTC | CASSYDTSGGVASYNEQFF
16 | NA | TRBJ1-4 | TRBV7-2 | NA | TGTGCCAGCAGCTTAGGAACCCGGGCCGGTAATGAAAAACTGTTTTTT | CASSLGTRAGNEKLFF
12 | NA | TRBJ1-4 | TRBV6-6 | few | TGTGCCAGCAGGTGGGACAATGAAAAACTGTTTTTT | CASRWDNEKLFF
15 | TRBD2 | TRBJ2-1 | TRBV2 | NA | TGTGCCAGCAGGGGACTAGCGGGGGCCAACAATGAGCAGTTCTTC | CASRGLAGANNEQFF
16 | NA | TRBJ2-6 | TRBV7-8 | NA | TGTGCCAGCAGCTTACTCGTTTACTCTGGGGCCAACGTCCTGACTTTC | CASSLLVYSGANVLTF
14 | NA | TRBJ1-5 | TRBV6-5 | NA | TGTGCCAGCAGTTACTCAGGGCGGGAGCAGCCCCAGCATTTT | CASSYSGREQPQHF
15 | TRBD1 | TRBJ2-7 | TRBV24-1 | few | TGTGCCACCAGTGATCGCGGGACAGGGAAATACGAGCAGTACTTC | CATSDRGTGKYEQYF
14 | NA | TRBJ2-7 | TRBV5-1 | few | TGCGCCAGCAGCGTAACGACAGGCTCCTACGAGCAGTACTTC | CASSVTTGSYEQYF
17 | TRBD2 | TRBJ2-5 | TRBV25-1 | NA | TGTGCCAGCAGTGAATATTGGGCTGGGACTAGCGCAGGGGAGCAGTACTTC | CASSEYWAGTSAGEQYF
15 | TRBD1 | TRBJ2-1 | TRBV7-2 | NA | TGTGCCAGCAGCTTAGCCGACAGGGGGGGTGGTGAGCAGTTCTTC | CASSLADRGGGEQFF
16 | TRBD2 | TRBJ2-5 | TRBV7-2 | NA | TGTGCCAGCAGCCCGGGACTAGCGGGAGATCGGGAGACCCAGTACTTC | CASSPGLAGDRETQYF
14 | TRBD1 | TRBJ2-7 | TRBV10-3 | NA | TGTGCCATCAGGGCCGGACAGGGCGACCACGAGCAGTACTTC | CAIRAGQGDHEQYF
15 | NA | TRBJ1-1 | TRBV27 | NA | TGTGCCAGCAGGCGCGGCGGTCAGGGGCTAAGTGAAGCTTTCTTT | CASRRGGQGLSEAFF
15 | TRBD2 | TRBJ2-3 | TRBV6-1 | few | TGTGCCAGCACCGCGGGACTAGCTCGCACAGATACGCAGTATTTT | CASTAGLARTDTQYF
13 | NA | TRBJ2-7 | TRBV7-6 | many | TGTGCCAGCAGCTTAGGTGGGAACTACGAGCAGTACTTC | CASSLGGNYEQYF
13 | NA | TRBJ2-1 | TRBV28 | NA | TGTGCCAGCGGGGCAAGTGTTGACAATGAGCAGTTCTTC | CASGASVDNEQFF
15 | NA | TRBJ2-3 | TRBV6-1 | NA | TGTGCCGGCAGTGAATATTCAGGAATCACAGATACGCAGTATTTT | CAGSEYSGITDTQYF